This is a list of T cell receptor beta chains from one sample in a study of blood T cell repertoires in COVID-19. Only in-frame clones appear in the TCRdb table, and some are missing; sequencing was by immunoSEQ multiplex PCR. The repertoire has 300,000 to 400,000 clones, about 88% of them found once; the top ten carry more than 1%. Sequencing was carried out using PBMCs or T cells enriched from blood (not recorded which). The receptor set was obtained from a woman younger than 35 who had recovered from COVID-19. The CDR3 runs from the conserved cysteine through the conserved F or W. Each record gives: CDR3 protein, D gene, V gene. D genes are given only for firm matches.

CDR3aa: CASSLEGDRSYEQYF; d_gene: TRBD1; v_gene: TRBV11-2
CDR3aa: CASGLDRDQPQHF; d_gene: TRBD1; v_gene: TRBV12-5
CDR3aa: CASRGTGLNEKLFF; d_gene: TRBD1; v_gene: TRBV27
CDR3aa: CAWSSGGMAGELFF; d_gene: TRBD2; v_gene: TRBV30
CDR3aa: CASSPGRADTQYF; d_gene: TRBD2; v_gene: TRBV5-1
CDR3aa: CASSIGRGRLGSGNTIYF; d_gene: -; v_gene: TRBV19
CDR3aa: CAWSVPQYRGRYTEAFF; d_gene: TRBD1; v_gene: TRBV30
CDR3aa: CASSQENSGGFSGANVLTF; d_gene: TRBD2; v_gene: TRBV3-1/TRBV3-2
CDR3aa: CASSLGPGANVLTF; d_gene: -; v_gene: TRBV7-2
CDR3aa: CASSMDRDGYGYTF; d_gene: TRBD1; v_gene: TRBV7-3
CDR3aa: CASSGLGQGVDNGYTF; d_gene: TRBD1; v_gene: TRBV19
CDR3aa: CASRSVTGEKLFF; d_gene: -; v_gene: TRBV27
CDR3aa: CASSPSIGGNSYEQYF; d_gene: -; v_gene: TRBV27
CDR3aa: CASSSGDYEQYF; d_gene: -; v_gene: TRBV9
CDR3aa: CASSLGQGSTNEKLFF; d_gene: -; v_gene: TRBV11-2
CDR3aa: CASSESDYGYTF; d_gene: -; v_gene: TRBV10-2
CDR3aa: CASSRTGGYTEAFF; d_gene: TRBD1; v_gene: TRBV4-2
CDR3aa: CASSLVGDGPAGELFF; d_gene: -; v_gene: TRBV28
CDR3aa: CASSVGGPLDGYTF; d_gene: -; v_gene: TRBV9
CDR3aa: CASSRGIPGYEQYF; d_gene: -; v_gene: TRBV14
CDR3aa: CASGRAGVTDTQYF; d_gene: -; v_gene: TRBV9
CDR3aa: CASSLSGQGARGYTF; d_gene: TRBD1; v_gene: TRBV5-1
CDR3aa: CASSVGTSGVGEQYF; d_gene: TRBD2; v_gene: TRBV9
CDR3aa: CASSDTRDRVNYGYTF; d_gene: TRBD1; v_gene: TRBV9
CDR3aa: CASSLLQGASYNQPQHF; d_gene: TRBD1; v_gene: TRBV28
CDR3aa: CASSQDTSTGELFF; d_gene: -; v_gene: TRBV4-1
CDR3aa: CASSRTWGGYNEQFF; d_gene: -; v_gene: TRBV9
CDR3aa: CASSIWSGNQPQHF; d_gene: -; v_gene: TRBV19
CDR3aa: CAWSGRTAYNQPQHF; d_gene: -; v_gene: TRBV30
CDR3aa: CASSEQQGTISGNTIYF; d_gene: -; v_gene: TRBV6-1
CDR3aa: CASRVYRGLSDEQFF; d_gene: TRBD1; v_gene: TRBV19
CDR3aa: CASSGQYGYTF; d_gene: -; v_gene: TRBV6-4
CDR3aa: CASSQQNTGELFF; d_gene: -; v_gene: TRBV6-5
CDR3aa: CASSLNRGEARSYNSPLHF; d_gene: -; v_gene: TRBV5-4
CDR3aa: CASSFSGEQYF; d_gene: -; v_gene: TRBV7-6
CDR3aa: CASSQDPVNTEAFF; d_gene: -; v_gene: TRBV4-1
CDR3aa: CASLSRGPQLRAFF; d_gene: TRBD1; v_gene: TRBV28
CDR3aa: CASSYWDRGSGNTIYF; d_gene: TRBD1; v_gene: TRBV6-6
CDR3aa: CASSSDGGGSQPQHF; d_gene: -; v_gene: TRBV5-1
CDR3aa: CASSGDSYEQYF; d_gene: TRBD1; v_gene: TRBV28
CDR3aa: CASSEYFSGGGTDTQYF; d_gene: TRBD2; v_gene: TRBV10-1
CDR3aa: CASSSLAGGRDTQYF; d_gene: TRBD2; v_gene: TRBV5-1
CDR3aa: CSVYSPAGYTF; d_gene: -; v_gene: TRBV29-1
CDR3aa: CASTGGESSYNSPLHF; d_gene: -; v_gene: TRBV19
CDR3aa: CASTGDAGSNNEQFF; d_gene: -; v_gene: TRBV6-4
CDR3aa: CASSRGLAGQRVSSYEQYF; d_gene: TRBD2; v_gene: TRBV3-1/TRBV3-2
CDR3aa: CASSTGTGHQPQHF; d_gene: TRBD1; v_gene: TRBV7-2
CDR3aa: CATSWDRGSGNTIYF; d_gene: TRBD1; v_gene: TRBV15
CDR3aa: CASRWDSGELFF; d_gene: TRBD1; v_gene: TRBV5-1
CDR3aa: CASSLDQKETQYF; d_gene: -; v_gene: TRBV11-2
CDR3aa: CASSQDPGVYYGYTF; d_gene: -; v_gene: TRBV4-2
CDR3aa: CASSLLYYGYTF; d_gene: -; v_gene: TRBV3-1/TRBV3-2
CDR3aa: CASSLKPTGWYQETQYF; d_gene: -; v_gene: TRBV7-3
CDR3aa: CASASTGGATNEAFF; d_gene: TRBD1; v_gene: TRBV25-1
CDR3aa: CSVQGWDTEAFF; d_gene: -; v_gene: TRBV29-1